This T cell receptor (beta chain) emerged from a study of shared clonotypes between healthy human individuals. Deep-level running was used for the assay. Profiled with immunoSEQ multiplex PCR; TCRdb holds only in-frame clones, not every one. In the table there are more than 1,200,000 clones, just under 99% of which are singletons. Donors had no recently reported acute infections or vaccinations and were HIV-negative. The length of the CDR3 is 16 residues. Sequencing used naive CD4+ T cells sorted from blood. Specified subset: CD45RA+ positively selected. This TCR was sampled from a man aged 30-40 years in good health. The V and J genes are TRBV21-1 and TRBJ2-7. TRBV21-1 is recorded as a pseudogene. CDR3 in DNA: TGTGCCAGCAGCAAAGCGCTGAGGGGAACCCCCTACGAGCAGTACTTC. Its protein is CASSKALRGTPYEQYF.